These 14 T cell receptor beta chains originate from one sample sequenced in a study of blood T cell repertoires in COVID-19. Assay used: immunoSEQ multiplex PCR; TCRdb lists only in-frame clones, some missing. The sample includes some 200,000 clones, 88% of them seen just once. Sequenced input: PBMCs or T cells enriched from blood (not recorded which). These receptor sequences come from a woman in her twenties or thirties who had recovered from COVID-19.

The rearrangement joins TRBV3-1 (or the pseudogene TRBV3-2) to TRBJ1-6, with a weak D call TRBD1 (5 bases). Germline assignment: CDR1 LGHDT and CDR2 YNNKEL (reference sequence). The CDR3 is made up of 14 amino acids. Trimming took off 1 base at V and 9 bases at J, with 10 bases between the two ends. CDR3 amino acids: CASSQAGAGSPLHF. The CDR3 region has the DNA TGTGCCAGCAGCCAAGCTGGGGCCGGTTCACCCCTCCACTTT.

In DNA, the CDR3 is TGTGCCAGCAGTTTAGACAGGGGAAACATTCAGTACTTC. It translates to CASSLDRGNIQYF. The rearrangement links TRBV12-3 or TRBV12-4 to TRBJ2-4; TRBD1 matches at 7 bases. The ends lost 1 base at V and 6 bases at J; junction bases unmatched: 0. The CDR3 totals 13 residues.

This clone was found once. The V call is TRBV5-1, the J call TRBJ1-1; 7 bases line up with TRBD1. Germline values: CDR1 SGHRS, CDR2 YFSETQ. The CDR3 has 15 residues. The junction had 6 bases not matched to a gene; V was cut back by 4 bases and J by 0 bases. CDR3 sequence reads: CASSIGTALNTEAFF. DNA for the CDR3: TGCGCCAGCAGCATAGGGACAGCTCTGAACACTGAAGCTTTCTTT.

CDR3 protein: CASTLQGTGTYGYTF. CDR3 nucleotide sequence: TGTGCCAGCACCCTACAAGGGACAGGGACCTATGGCTACACCTTC. This sequence joins TRBV7-8 and TRBJ1-2; 9 bases agree with TRBD1. Unmatched junction bases numbered 10, after V lost 7 bases and J lost 4 bases. CDR3 length: 15 residues. Germline lookup yields CDR1 SGHVS and CDR2 FQNEAQ.

The chain employs TRBV5-1 and TRBJ2-5; 8 nucleotides align to TRBD2. V shed 0 bases, J shed 5 bases, and the junction held 3 bases outside the gene matches. This CDR3 is built from 14 residues. CDR1 is SGHRS, CDR2 YFSETQ, per germline. CDR3 coding DNA: TGCGCCAGCAGCTTGGCCCCTAGCGGGGAGACCCAGTACTTC. Translated, it gives CASSLAPSGETQYF.

CDR3 protein: CASSPKTGGKAEQYF. CDR3 DNA: TGTGCCAGCAGCCCTAAGACAGGGGGCAAAGCCGAGCAGTACTTC. This chain connects TRBV2 to TRBJ2-7, with 10 bases fitting TRBD1. Germline V lookup: CDR1 SNHLY, CDR2 FYNNEI. CDR3 length: 15 amino acids. The V and J ends lost 6 bases and 6 bases, in that order; junction bases with no gene match: 11.

The V gene is TRBV6-5, the J gene TRBJ1-1; no clear D. The CDR3 is made up of 14 amino acids. Trimming shortened V by 5 bases and J by 3 bases, and 13 bases separated the two germline ends. Per germline, CDR1 MNHEY and CDR2 SVGAGI. The CDR3 bases are TGTGCCAGCAGTCCCCAAAGAACACACACTGAAGCTTTCTTT. Residues: CASSPQRTHTEAFF.

The rearrangement uses TRBV19 and TRBJ1-4; no definite D call. The CDR3 has 15 residues. Germline V gives CDR1 LNHDA, CDR2 SQIVND (reference sequence). V was pared by 3 bases and J by 4 bases, with 12 bases between. CDR3: CASSIAGRDNEKLFF. The CDR3 DNA is TGTGCCAGTAGTATCGCAGGTCGGGATAATGAAAAACTGTTTTTT.

The chain has TRBV7-2 and TRBJ2-2; 9 bases agree with TRBD2. The CDR3 runs 16 residues. Germline-derived CDR1 and CDR2 are SGHTA and FQGNSA. The ends lost 5 bases at V and 0 bases at J; junction bases unmatched: 4. The CDR3 spells CASSQTSGANTGELFF. The CDR3 region has the DNA TGTGCCAGCAGCCAGACTAGCGGTGCGAACACCGGGGAGCTGTTTTTT.

This clone was counted a few times. The chain joins TRBV9 to TRBJ1-4; 7 nucleotides match TRBD1. The germline V gene encodes CDR1 SGDLS and CDR2 YYNGEE. Unmatched junction bases numbered 6, after V lost 0 bases and J lost 4 bases. CDR3 length: 16 residues. CDR3 region: CASSVDAGQVNEKLFF. The CDR3, as DNA: TGTGCCAGCAGCGTAGACGCCGGACAGGTTAATGAAAAACTGTTTTTT. Using reference TRBV9 and TRBJ1-4 for the parts outside the CDR3, the full variable domain is DSGVTQTPKHLITATGQRVTLRCSPRSGDLSVYWYQQSLDQGLQFLIQYYNGEERAKGNILERFSAQQFPDLHSELNLSSLELGDSALYFCASSVDAGQVNEKLFFGSGTQLSVL.

This chain joins TRBV11-3 and TRBJ2-1; 9 bases line up with TRBD2. V trimming: 2 bases; J trimming: 8 bases; junction bases outside the gene matches: 7. The CDR3 totals 15 residues. Germline V gene lookup returns CDR1 SGHNT and CDR2 YENEEA. The CDR3 sequence: CASSLRSLAGYEQFF. DNA of the CDR3: TGTGCCAGCAGCTTACGTAGCCTAGCGGGGTATGAGCAGTTCTTC.

In this sample, this clone turned up once. This chain uses TRBV2 with TRBJ2-5, with D perhaps matching TRBD2 (5 bases). The germline V gene encodes CDR1 SNHLY and CDR2 FYNNEI. Trimming removed 6 bases from V and 2 bases from J, with 10 bases in between. CDR3 length equals 13 residues. CDR3 in DNA: TGTGCCAGCAGACGGGGAGAACAAGAGACCCAGTACTTC. Translated, it gives CASRRGEQETQYF.

CDR3 in DNA: TGTGCCAGCAGCGTGGGACTAGCCGTCGGCACAGATACGCAGTATTTT. Its protein product is CASSVGLAVGTDTQYF. The chain recombines TRBV9 with TRBJ2-3, with 9 bases that match TRBD2. The CDR3 has 16 amino acids. Germline CDR1 is SGDLS and CDR2 is YYNGEE. V was clipped by 2 bases and J by 1 base; unmatched bases: 5. The whole variable domain, filled in from reference TRBV9 and TRBJ2-3, reads DSGVTQTPKHLITATGQRVTLRCSPRSGDLSVYWYQQSLDQGLQFLIQYYNGEERAKGNILERFSAQQFPDLHSELNLSSLELGDSALYFCASSVGLAVGTDTQYFGPGTRLTVL.

The chain employs TRBV6-1 and TRBJ2-3; no firm D call. Germline assignment: CDR1 MNHNS and CDR2 SASEGT. V lost 2 bases and J 1 base, leaving 13 bases between the germline ends. The CDR3 is 16 residues long. DNA of the CDR3: TGTGCCAGCAGTGAATTTTACAGATTTGGCACAGATACGCAGTATTTT. This translates into CASSEFYRFGTDTQYF.